Here is one T cell receptor beta chain with its context. Its antigen remains unidentified. These data originate in a study of T cell responses to AZD1222 COVID-19 vaccine. Study-wide findings and caveats: Donors, mostly white British, included more females; clonal diversity was possibly underestimated. After two AZD1222 doses, spike-specific TCR breadth and depth rose versus day 0.

V was pared by 6 bases and J by 3 bases, with 17 bases between. The CDR3 covers 15 residues. Germline V lookup: CDR1 MGHDK, CDR2 SYGVNS. Whether given at about 4 or about 12 weeks, second doses were pooled. Profiling relied on immunoSEQ multiplex PCR, and the TCRdb table lists in-frame clones only, not all of them. Of 80,000 to 90,000 clones in the sample, over 75% were seen once. The chain has TRBV25-1 and TRBJ1-2; possible D gene TRBD1, 5 bases. The sample here was peripheral blood, taken 28 days after the second AZD1222 dose. The clonotype comes from an adult who received the AZD1222 COVID-19 vaccine. This chain's CDR3 is CASRDPRGLDYGYTF. As DNA, the CDR3 is TGTGCCAGCAGAGACCCGCGGGGGTTAGACTATGGCTACACCTTC.